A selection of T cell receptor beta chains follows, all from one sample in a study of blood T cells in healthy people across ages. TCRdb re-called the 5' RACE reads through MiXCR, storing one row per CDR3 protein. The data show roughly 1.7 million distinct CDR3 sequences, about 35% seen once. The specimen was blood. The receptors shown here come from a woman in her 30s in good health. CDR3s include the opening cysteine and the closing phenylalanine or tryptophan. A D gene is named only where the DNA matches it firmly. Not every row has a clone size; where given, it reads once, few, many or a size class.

CSVNPGGRTYEQYF | TGCAGCGTTAACCCGGGGGGTAGAACCTACGAGCAGTACTTC | many | TRBV29-1 | TRBD2 | TRBJ2-7
CASEGGGYEQYF | TGTGCCAGCGAGGGAGGGGGGTACGAGCAGTACTTC | many | TRBV7-9 | . | TRBJ2-7
CSAATGTGFHSYEQYF | TGCAGTGCAGCAACCGGGACAGGCTTTCACTCCTACGAGCAGTACTTC | many | TRBV20-1 | TRBD1 | TRBJ2-7
CASSGTGENQPQHF | TGTGCCAGCTCGGGAACAGGAGAAAATCAGCCCCAGCATTTT | . | TRBV18 | . | TRBJ1-5
CASSPRTGAVTETFF | TGTGCCAGCAGCCCTCGGACAGGGGCGGTCACTGAAACTTTCTTT | . | TRBV11-2 | TRBD1 | TRBJ1-1
CASSLVVTGEKGYEQYF | TGTGCCAGCAGTTTGGTGGTTACAGGGGAAAAGGGCTACGAGCAGTACTTC | . | TRBV28 | TRBD1 | TRBJ2-7
CASSQERVSLYEQYF | TGTGCCAGCAGCCAAGAGCGGGTCAGTCTATACGAGCAGTACTTC | . | TRBV3-1 | . | TRBJ2-7
CSAPTRRGTDTQYF | TGCAGTGCTCCGACTAGACGAGGCACAGATACGCAGTATTTT | . | TRBV20-1 | . | TRBJ2-3
CASSLDATDYFSYEQYF | TGCGCCAGCAGCTTGGACGCGACAGACTACTTTTCCTACGAGCAGTACTTC | few | TRBV5-1 | . | TRBJ2-7
CASSATAGQGLANYGYTF | TGTGCCAGCAGCGCTACAGCGGGACAGGGTCTCGCTAACTATGGCTACACCTTC | few | TRBV9 | TRBD1 | TRBJ1-2
CASSPGTDPETQYF | TGCGCCAGCAGCCCGGGGACGGACCCAGAGACCCAGTACTTC | . | TRBV5-1 | . | TRBJ2-5
CASSTTESPRELFF | TGTGCCAGCAGCACGACGGAATCCCCTAGAGAGCTGTTTTTT | . | TRBV7-9 | . | TRBJ2-2
CSARDGESRDTGELFF | TGCAGTGCTAGGGACGGGGAATCCCGGGACACCGGGGAGCTGTTTTTT | once | TRBV20-1 | . | TRBJ2-2
CASSVRYGLFNEQFF | TGTGCCAGCAGCGTCCGTTACGGACTTTTTAATGAGCAGTTCTTC | few | TRBV9 | . | TRBJ2-1
CASSLSQTGGYEQYF | TGTGCCAGCAGCTTAAGCCAGACAGGGGGATACGAGCAGTACTTC | few | TRBV7-2 | TRBD1 | TRBJ2-7
CASSQDRAGYGYTF | TGCGCCAGCAGCCAAGATAGGGCCGGCTATGGCTACACCTTC | many | TRBV4-1 | . | TRBJ1-2
CSAAQGGGSTEAFF | TGCAGTGCTGCGCAAGGGGGGGGAAGCACTGAAGCTTTCTTT | . | TRBV20-1 | . | TRBJ1-1
CASSWDSSQYF | TGTGCCAGCAGTTGGGACTCTTCGCAGTATTTT | . | TRBV12-3/TRBV12-4 | . | TRBJ2-3
CASSAGLGPNEQFF | TGCGCCAGCAGTGCTGGACTAGGCCCCAATGAGCAGTTCTTC | . | TRBV10-1 | TRBD2 | TRBJ2-1
CAISEGTSGITDTQYF | TGTGCCATCAGTGAGGGGACTAGCGGGATCACAGATACGCAGTATTTT | many | TRBV10-3 | TRBD2 | TRBJ2-3
CASSQDRSGQPQHF | TGTGCCAGCAGCCAAGATAGGTCGGGACAGCCCCAGCATTTT | . | TRBV3-1 | . | TRBJ1-5
CASSYSRLAGDTQYF | TGTGCCAGCAGTTACTCCCGACTAGCGGGGGATACGCAGTATTTT | few | TRBV6-6 | TRBD2 | TRBJ2-3
CASSVDGTSGISDTQYF | TGTGCCAGCAGCGTAGATGGGACTAGCGGGATTTCAGATACGCAGTATTTT | . | TRBV9 | TRBD2 | TRBJ2-3
CATRNTGSYEQYF | TGTGCCACCCGAAACACGGGCTCCTACGAGCAGTACTTC | . | TRBV27 | . | TRBJ2-7
CASSPYPTEDTQYF | TGTGCCAGCAGCCCATACCCGACAGAGGATACGCAGTATTTT | few | TRBV7-2 | . | TRBJ2-3
CSAARWGSEETQYF | TGCAGTGCTGCCCGATGGGGGAGCGAAGAGACCCAGTACTTC | many | TRBV20-1 | . | TRBJ2-5
CATMAGVGETQYF | TGTGCCACCATGGCAGGGGTGGGAGAGACCCAGTACTTC | many | TRBV10-3 | . | TRBJ2-5
CAVRPGTANYEQYF | TGTGCCGTCCGTCCCGGGACAGCAAACTACGAGCAGTACTTC | many | TRBV10-3 | TRBD1 | TRBJ2-7
CASGGGLPTDTQYF | TGTGCCAGCGGGGGTGGCCTCCCCACAGATACGCAGTATTTT | few | TRBV25-1 | . | TRBJ2-3
CASSPQEGLAYEQYF | TGTGCCAGCAGCCCCCAGGAGGGGCTCGCCTACGAGCAGTACTTC | . | TRBV9 | . | TRBJ2-7
CASSRSRNEQFF | TGTGCCAGCAGCCGCTCCAGGAATGAGCAGTTCTTC | few | TRBV7-9 | . | TRBJ2-1
CSVGQGITYEQYF | TGCAGCGTTGGACAGGGAATCACCTACGAGCAGTACTTC | few | TRBV29-1 | TRBD1 | TRBJ2-7
CASTSEWVDGYAFTEQYF | TGTGCCAGCACATCGGAATGGGTCGACGGTTACGCTTTCACCGAGCAGTACTTC | few | TRBV7-2 | . | TRBJ2-7
CASSLYGRNYEQYF | TGTGCCAGCAGCTTGTACGGGCGGAACTACGAGCAGTACTTC | . | TRBV5-6 | . | TRBJ2-7
CASSSPRGYGYTF | TGTGCCAGCAGTTCCCCCAGGGGATACGGCTACACCTTC | few | TRBV27 | . | TRBJ1-2
CASSLEGTGRFSGYTF | TGTGCCAGCAGTTTGGAAGGGACAGGAAGATTTTCCGGCTACACCTTC | . | TRBV27 | TRBD1 | TRBJ1-2
CASSLAPGEETQYF | TGTGCCAGCAGCTTAGCTCCGGGGGAGGAGACCCAGTACTTC | . | TRBV11-1 | . | TRBJ2-5
CASSFRPRQMPDTQYF | TGTGCCAGCAGCTTTCGACCCCGACAGATGCCAGATACGCAGTATTTT | few | TRBV7-9 | . | TRBJ2-3
CASSQRDRGTLETQYF | TGTGCCAGCAGCCAACGAGATCGCGGGACTTTGGAGACCCAGTACTTC | few | TRBV3-1 | . | TRBJ2-5
CASSFQLANNEQFF | TGCGCCAGCAGCTTCCAGCTGGCCAATAATGAGCAGTTCTTC | few | TRBV5-1 | . | TRBJ2-1
CASLPRVLGEQYF | TGTGCCAGCCTCCCACGAGTGCTTGGGGAGCAGTACTTC | . | TRBV9 | . | TRBJ2-5
CASRATSGKSYNEQFF | TGTGCCAGCAGGGCTACCTCGGGAAAATCATACAATGAGCAGTTCTTC | . | TRBV3-1 | . | TRBJ2-1
CASSFYFGQDEQYF | TGTGCCAGCAGTTTTTATTTCGGGCAGGACGAGCAGTACTTC | many | TRBV12-3/TRBV12-4 | . | TRBJ2-7
CSARDPDSGANVLTF | TGCAGTGCTAGAGATCCGGATTCCGGGGCCAACGTCCTGACTTTC | . | TRBV20-1 | . | TRBJ2-6
CASSSGEKGPSSEDTQYF | TGTGCCAGCAGCTCCGGTGAGAAGGGGCCTAGTTCTGAGGATACGCAGTATTTT | . | TRBV7-3 | . | TRBJ2-3